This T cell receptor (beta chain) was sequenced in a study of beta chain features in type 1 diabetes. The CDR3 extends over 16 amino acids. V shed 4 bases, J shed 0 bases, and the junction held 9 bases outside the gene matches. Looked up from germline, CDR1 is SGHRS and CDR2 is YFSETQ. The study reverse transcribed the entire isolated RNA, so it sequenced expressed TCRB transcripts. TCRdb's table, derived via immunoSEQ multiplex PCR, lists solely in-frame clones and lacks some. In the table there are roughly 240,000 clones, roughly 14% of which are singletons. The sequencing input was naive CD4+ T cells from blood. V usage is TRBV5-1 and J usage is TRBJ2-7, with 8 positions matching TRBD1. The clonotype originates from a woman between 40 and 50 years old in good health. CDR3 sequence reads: CASSPAGQVVSYEQYF. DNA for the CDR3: TGCGCCAGCAGCCCCGCGGGACAGGTCGTCTCCTACGAGCAGTACTTC. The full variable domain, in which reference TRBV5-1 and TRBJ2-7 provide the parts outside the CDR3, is KAGVTQTPRYLIKTRGQQVTLSCSPISGHRSVSWYQQTPGQGLQFLFEYFSETQRNKGNFPGRFSGRQFSNSRSEMNVSTLELGDSALYLCASSPAGQVVSYEQYFGPGTRLTVT.